A selection of T cell receptor beta chains follows, all from one sample in a study of blood T cell repertoires in COVID-19. The data were produced by immunoSEQ multiplex PCR, yet TCRdb's version contains in-frame clones alone and is incomplete. The data show about 52,000 clones, roughly 82% seen once. Sequencing input: peripheral blood. The source of these receptors is a woman over 75 with acute or convalescent COVID-19. CDR3s include the opening cysteine and the closing phenylalanine or tryptophan. The D gene is left open where the match is weak. Some rows mark clone size as missing; the rest say once, few, many or name a class of expanded clone.

TRBJ1-4,NA,14,TRBV9,NA,CASSPLGGNEKLFF,TGTGCCAGCAGCCCACTAGGGGGAAATGAAAAACTGTTTTTT
TRBJ1-6,TRBD1,15,TRBV4-1,NA,CASSQDQGVDSPLHF,TGCGCCAGCAGCCAAGATCAGGGGGTTGATTCACCCCTCCACTTT
TRBJ1-2,NA,14,TRBV7-2,NA,CASSQGITNYGYTF,TGTGCCAGCAGCCAGGGAATAACTAACTATGGCTACACCTTC
TRBJ2-3,TRBD1,15,TRBV5-1,NA,CASSLVTGGTDTQYF,TGCGCCAGCAGCTTAGTAACAGGGGGTACAGATACGCAGTATTTT
TRBJ2-1,TRBD2,16,TRBV7-2,NA,CASSPRTSGTFHEQFF,TGTGCCAGCAGCCCCCGGACTAGCGGGACGTTCCATGAGCAGTTCTTC
TRBJ1-1,NA,14,TRBV7-3,NA,CASSWLGRNTEAFF,TGTGCCAGCAGCTGGCTCGGGAGGAACACTGAAGCTTTCTTT
TRBJ2-5,NA,15,TRBV5-4,NA,CASTRGGVGPETQYF,TGTGCCAGCACCCGGGGCGGGGTTGGACCAGAGACCCAGTACTTC
TRBJ1-2,NA,15,TRBV19,NA,CASSIGQTRSDGYTF,TGTGCCAGTAGTATTGGTCAAACTCGTTCCGATGGCTACACCTTC
TRBJ2-1,NA,16,TRBV7-2,NA,CASSPDTGLGDNEQFF,TGTGCCAGCAGCCCCGACACAGGGCTCGGGGACAATGAGCAGTTCTTC
TRBJ2-2,TRBD2,15,TRBV2,few,CASSGTSGNTGELFF,TGTGCCAGCAGTGGGACTAGCGGTAACACCGGGGAGCTGTTTTTT
TRBJ2-2,TRBD1,15,TRBV7-9,few,CASSLRTGVTGELFF,TGTGCCAGCAGCTTAAGGACAGGGGTCACCGGGGAGCTGTTTTTT
TRBJ1-1,NA,13,TRBV27,NA,CASSLSRNTEAFF,TGTGCCAGCAGTTTAAGTAGAAACACTGAAGCTTTCTTT
TRBJ1-5,NA,13,TRBV12-3/TRBV12-4,NA,CASSLNYNQPQHF,TGTGCCAGCAGTTTAAACTATAATCAGCCCCAGCATTTT
TRBJ2-7,NA,14,TRBV9,once,CASSPGQNSYEQYF,TGTGCCAGCAGCCCAGGACAGAACTCCTACGAGCAGTACTTC
TRBJ2-1,NA,16,TRBV5-4,few,CASSSIDPAVYNEQFF,TGTGCCAGCAGCTCGATCGACCCGGCGGTTTACAATGAGCAGTTCTTC
TRBJ1-2,NA,12,TRBV3-1/TRBV3-2,NA,CASRPGNEGYTF,TGTGCCAGCAGACCAGGAAATGAGGGCTACACCTTC
TRBJ2-4,TRBD1,13,TRBV3-1/TRBV3-2,NA,CASSQGQGGIQYF,TGTGCCAGCAGCCAAGGACAGGGTGGTATTCAGTACTTC
TRBJ2-7,NA,16,TRBV11-3,NA,CASSPWADTRVYEQYF,TGTGCCAGCAGCCCATGGGCTGACACTCGAGTCTACGAGCAGTACTTC
TRBJ2-5,NA,12,TRBV12-3/TRBV12-4,NA,CASSSGGETQYF,TGTGCCAGCAGTTCCGGGGGAGAGACCCAGTACTTC
TRBJ2-1,TRBD1,14,TRBV29-1,once,CSSSGTGMIYEQFF,TGCAGCTCCTCCGGGACAGGGATGATCTATGAGCAGTTCTTC
TRBJ2-2,NA,16,TRBV5-4,NA,CASSPGLSMNTGELFF,TGTGCCAGCAGCCCCGGACTATCTATGAACACCGGGGAGCTGTTTTTT
TRBJ1-1,TRBD1,14,TRBV18,NA,CASSPRQGPTEAFF,TGTGCCAGCTCACCCAGACAGGGACCGACTGAAGCTTTCTTT
TRBJ2-3,NA,13,TRBV19,NA,CASSRAPGDTQYF,TGTGCCAGTAGTCGCGCCCCAGGGGATACGCAGTATTTT
TRBJ2-1,TRBD1,18,TRBV10-3,NA,CAIRPGQGKSGIYNEQFF,TGTGCCATCAGGCCGGGACAGGGAAAGTCAGGAATCTACAATGAGCAGTTCTTC
TRBJ1-3,NA,15,TRBV7-2,NA,CASSLAESSGNTIYF,TGTGCCAGCAGCTTAGCGGAGAGCTCTGGAAACACCATATATTTT
TRBJ2-2,NA,16,TRBV18,NA,CASSPPALRNTGELFF,TGTGCCAGCTCACCACCCGCGCTCCGGAACACCGGGGAGCTGTTTTTT
TRBJ2-1,TRBD2,14,TRBV24-1,NA,CATMGTSGTDEQFF,TGTGCCACCATGGGGACTAGCGGGACGGATGAGCAGTTCTTC
TRBJ2-5,TRBD2,16,TRBV9,NA,CASSDGGLAGTETQYF,TGTGCCAGCAGCGACGGGGGGTTAGCGGGAACAGAGACCCAGTACTTC
TRBJ2-3,TRBD1,16,TRBV5-8,NA,CASSSSWTGNLDTQYF,TGTGCCAGCAGCTCATCGTGGACAGGGAATCTAGATACGCAGTATTTT
TRBJ1-1,TRBD1,13,TRBV12-3/TRBV12-4,NA,CASSLGQGTEAFF,TGTGCCAGCAGCCTGGGACAGGGTACTGAAGCTTTCTTT
TRBJ2-3,TRBD1,14,TRBV5-5,NA,CASSPGTGTDTQYF,TGTGCCAGCAGCCCTGGGACAGGGACAGATACGCAGTATTTT
TRBJ1-6,NA,12,TRBV21-1,NA,CATEQGNSPLHF,TGTGCCACCGAACAGGGGAATTCACCCCTCCACTTT